The source of this T cell receptor (beta chain) is a study of shared clonotypes between healthy human individuals. The data were produced by immunoSEQ multiplex PCR, yet TCRdb's version contains in-frame clones alone and is incomplete. Seen here are 2.5 million or so clones, over 85% observed once, and the top ten hold 0.11% to 0.15%. To note about this clone: In the same sample, other DNA sequences code for this CDR3.

Germline V gives CDR1 SGDLS, CDR2 YYNGEE. V lost 0 bases to trimming and J lost 5 bases, with 8 bases between them. CDR3 length: 13 amino acids. The sequencing input was naive CD4+ T cells sorted from blood. Described subset: CD45RA+ positively selected. This sequence joins TRBV9 and TRBJ1-1; D call uncertain. This sequence was found in a man younger than 30 in good health. The DNA of the CDR3 is TGTGCCAGCAGCGTAGGGACGGGGACTGAAGCTTTCTTT. It translates to CASSVGTGTEAFF.